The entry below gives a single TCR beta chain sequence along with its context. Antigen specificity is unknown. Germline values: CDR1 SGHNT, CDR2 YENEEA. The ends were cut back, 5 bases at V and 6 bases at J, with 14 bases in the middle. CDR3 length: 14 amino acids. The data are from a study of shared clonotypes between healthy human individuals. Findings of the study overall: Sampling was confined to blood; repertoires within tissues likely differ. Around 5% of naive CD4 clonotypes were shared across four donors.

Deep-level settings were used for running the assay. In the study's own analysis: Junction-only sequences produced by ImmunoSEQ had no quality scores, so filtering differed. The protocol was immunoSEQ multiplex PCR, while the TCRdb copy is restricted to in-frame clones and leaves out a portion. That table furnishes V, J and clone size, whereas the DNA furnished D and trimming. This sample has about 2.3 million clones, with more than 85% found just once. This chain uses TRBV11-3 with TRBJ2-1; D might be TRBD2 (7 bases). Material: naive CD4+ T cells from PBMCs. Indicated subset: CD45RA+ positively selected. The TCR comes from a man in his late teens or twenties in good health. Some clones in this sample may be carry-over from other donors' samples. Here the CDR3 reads CASSKGGGRNEQFF. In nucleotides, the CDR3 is TGTGCCAGCAGCAAAGGGGGGGGTCGCAATGAGCAGTTCTTC. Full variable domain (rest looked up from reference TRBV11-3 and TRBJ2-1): EAGVVQSPRYKIIEKKQPVAFWCNPISGHNTLYWYLQNLGQGPELLIRYENEEAVDDSQLPKDRFSAERLKGVDSTLKIQPAELGDSAVYLCASSKGGGRNEQFFGPGTRLTVL.